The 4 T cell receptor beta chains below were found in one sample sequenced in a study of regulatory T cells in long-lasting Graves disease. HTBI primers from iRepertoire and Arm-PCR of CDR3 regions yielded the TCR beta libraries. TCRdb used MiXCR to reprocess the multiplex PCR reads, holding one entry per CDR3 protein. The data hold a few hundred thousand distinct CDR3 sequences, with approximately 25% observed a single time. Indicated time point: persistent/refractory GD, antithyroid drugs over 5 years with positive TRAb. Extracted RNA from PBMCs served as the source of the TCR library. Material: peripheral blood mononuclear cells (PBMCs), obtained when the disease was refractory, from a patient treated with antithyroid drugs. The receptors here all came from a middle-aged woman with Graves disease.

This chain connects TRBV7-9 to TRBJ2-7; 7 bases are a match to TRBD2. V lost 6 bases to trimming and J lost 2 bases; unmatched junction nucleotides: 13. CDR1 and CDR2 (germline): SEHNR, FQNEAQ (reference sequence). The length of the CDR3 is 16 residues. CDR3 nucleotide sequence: TGTGCCAGCAGTTATGGTATTGGGGGGGAGCCCTACGAGCAGTACTTC. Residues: CASSYGIGGEPYEQYF.

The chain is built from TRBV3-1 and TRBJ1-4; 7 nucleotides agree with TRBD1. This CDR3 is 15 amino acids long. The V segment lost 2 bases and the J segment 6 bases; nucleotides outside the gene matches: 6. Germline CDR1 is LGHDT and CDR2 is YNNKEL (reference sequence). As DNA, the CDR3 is TGTGCCAGCAGCCAACCCGGGACAGCGCATGAAAAACTGTTTTTT. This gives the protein CASSQPGTAHEKLFF.

This CDR3 reads CASSLGRPEEKLFF. CDR3 nucleotides: TGCGCCAGCAGCTTGGGTCGACCCGAGGAAAAACTGTTTTTT. J is TRBJ1-4 and V is TRBV5-1, with D hard to call. The V and J ends lost 0 bases and 8 bases respectively, with 11 bases between them. The CDR3 spans 14 residues. CDR1 and CDR2 from the germline V gene are SGHRS and YFSETQ.

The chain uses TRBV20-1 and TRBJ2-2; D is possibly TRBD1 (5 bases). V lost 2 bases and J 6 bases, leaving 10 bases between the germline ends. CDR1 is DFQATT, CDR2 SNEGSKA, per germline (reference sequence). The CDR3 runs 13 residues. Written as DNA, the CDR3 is TGCAGTGCTAGAACCGACAGTCCCGGGGAGCTGTTTTTT. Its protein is CSARTDSPGELFF.